The 12 T cell receptor beta chains given below trace back to one sample, sequenced in a study of cytomegalovirus exposure and HLA in healthy donors. Amplification used 60 Vbeta primers and 13 Jbeta primers. Repertoires were generated with immunoSEQ multiplex PCR, while TCRdb's copy carries only in-frame clones and drops some. The data contain under 150,000 clones, over 75% of them seen just once; the ten biggest clones take up more than 2.5%. Material for sequencing was PBMCs. These TCRs come from a male donor in good health and CMV-seronegative.

The V call is TRBV25-1, the J call TRBJ1-1; D unresolved. This CDR3 region has 15 residues. V shed 2 bases and J shed 4 bases, with 14 bases lying between them. Germline CDR1 reads MGHDK; CDR2 reads SYGVNS. The CDR3 DNA reads TGTGCCAGCAGTGAAGGGTACAGTGAGGGCACTGAAGCTTTCTTT. Translated, it gives CASSEGYSEGTEAFF.

The rearrangement uses TRBV11-2 and TRBJ2-5; D remains unclear. Trimming pared 1 base from V and 2 bases from J, leaving 5 bases between. The CDR3 runs 13 residues. Germline-derived CDR1 and CDR2 are SGHAT and FQNNGV. The CDR3 DNA reads as TGTGCCAGCAGCTTAGGCAGTCAAGAGACCCAGTACTTC. Amino acid sequence: CASSLGSQETQYF.

The gene calls are TRBV11-2 and TRBJ2-1, with TRBD2 matching over 9 bases. CDR3 size: 17 residues. Germline CDR1 and CDR2: SGHAT and FQNNGV. The V segment lost 6 bases and the J segment 2 bases; nucleotides outside the gene matches: 11. The CDR3, as DNA: TGTGCCAGCAGTCGATACGCTAGCGGGGCCCCCTACAATGAGCAGTTCTTC. Encoded protein: CASSRYASGAPYNEQFF.

The V and J genes are TRBV28 and TRBJ2-7; TRBD1 matches 7 bases. The CDR3 loop spans 14 amino acids. V trimming: 6 bases; J trimming: 2 bases; junction bases outside the gene matches: 7. The germline gives CDR1 MDHEN, CDR2 SYDVKM. This CDR3 is CASSPGTVTYEQYF. The CDR3 region has the DNA TGTGCCAGCAGCCCCGGGACAGTAACCTACGAGCAGTACTTC.

This clone was seen more than once but under ten times. In nucleotides, the CDR3 is TGTGCCTGGAGTACAACAGGGGGGCGGGCTTTCTTT. Residues: CAWSTTGGRAFF. The chain combines TRBV30 with TRBJ1-1; 8 bases fit TRBD1. V lost 2 bases, J lost 11 bases, and 7 bases stayed unmatched. The CDR3 has 12 residues. From germline, CDR1 is GTSNPN and CDR2 SVGIG (reference sequence).

The genes are TRBV27 and TRBJ2-1; D is possibly TRBD2 (6 bases). Germline V gives CDR1 MNHEY, CDR2 SMNVEV (reference sequence). This CDR3 contains 17 residues. V was cut by 5 bases and J by 2 bases, with 19 bases left in between. CDR3 sequence (DNA): TGTGCCAGCAGTCCCCTCCTCGCGGGACCGCCCTACAATGAGCAGTTCTTC. It codes for CASSPLLAGPPYNEQFF.

This clone has just one count. This rearrangement joins TRBV5-4 to TRBJ2-3, with D maybe TRBD2 (5 bases). Trimming removed 5 bases at V and 2 bases at J, with 9 bases between. The CDR3 sequence is 13 residues long. The germline V gene has CDR1 SGHNT and CDR2 YYREEE (reference sequence). The DNA of the CDR3 is TGTGCCAGCAGTTGGGGAGTCACAGATACGCAGTATTTT. This sequence encodes CASSWGVTDTQYF.

The CDR3 loop is CASNPSGNSYEQYF. The DNA of the CDR3 is TGTGCCAGCAACCCCTCGGGAAACTCCTACGAGCAGTACTTC. The genes are TRBV28 and TRBJ2-7; the D gene is possibly TRBD2 (5 bases). The CDR3 spans 14 residues. With 7 bases removed from V and 0 bases from J, the gap between germline ends came to 13 bases. Germline-derived CDR1 and CDR2 are MDHEN and SYDVKM.

This clone was recorded once. Other DNA sequences from this sample encode an identical CDR3 as well. The chain carries TRBV5-4 and TRBJ1-1; 11 bases line up with TRBD1. CDR1 is SGHNT, CDR2 YYREEE, per germline (reference sequence). V shed 5 bases, J shed 8 bases, and the junction held 17 bases outside the gene matches. The CDR3 loop spans 17 amino acids. The CDR3 loop is CASSNSRTGGYGAEAFF. In nucleotides, the CDR3 is TGTGCCAGCAGTAATAGTCGGACAGGGGGCTATGGAGCGGAAGCTTTCTTT.

This chain connects TRBV19 to TRBJ2-5; no definite D call. The DNA end lines up better with TRBJ2-7; the J call may be wrong. Per germline, CDR1 LNHDA and CDR2 SQIVND (reference sequence). The CDR3 is 12 residues long. The CDR3 is CASSPGTYEQYF. CDR3 DNA: TGTGCCAGTAGTCCGGGTACCTACGAGCAGTACTTC.

The gene calls are TRBV7-6 and TRBJ2-7, with 9 bases lining up with TRBD1. The ends lost 1 base at V and 2 bases at J; junction bases unmatched: 3. The germline V gene encodes CDR1 SGHVS and CDR2 FNYEAQ. The CDR3 runs 15 residues. Here the CDR3 DNA reads TGTGCCAGCAGCTTAGGGGACAGGGACCCCTACGAGCAGTACTTC. Residues: CASSLGDRDPYEQYF.

The chain carries TRBV6-5 and TRBJ2-7; D is unresolved. The V gene lost 0 bases and the J gene lost 3 bases, with 9 bases spanning the gap. Looked up from germline, CDR1 is MNHEY and CDR2 is SVGAGI. The CDR3 has 14 amino acids. The CDR3 nucleotides are TGTGCCAGCAGTTACTCCTCTGCCTACTACGAGCAGTACTTC. Its protein product is CASSYSSAYYEQYF.